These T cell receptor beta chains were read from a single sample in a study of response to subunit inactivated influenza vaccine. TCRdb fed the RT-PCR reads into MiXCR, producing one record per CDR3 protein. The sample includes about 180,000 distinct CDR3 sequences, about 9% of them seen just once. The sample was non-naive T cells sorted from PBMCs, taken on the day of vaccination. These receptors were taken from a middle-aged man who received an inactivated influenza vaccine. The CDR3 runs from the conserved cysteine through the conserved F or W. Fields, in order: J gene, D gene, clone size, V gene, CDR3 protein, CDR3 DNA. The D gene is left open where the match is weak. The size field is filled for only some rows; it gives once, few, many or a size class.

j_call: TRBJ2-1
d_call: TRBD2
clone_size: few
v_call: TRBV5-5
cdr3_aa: CASSSGLAEQGF
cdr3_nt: TGTGCCAGCAGCTCGGGACTAGCGGAGCAAGGGTTC

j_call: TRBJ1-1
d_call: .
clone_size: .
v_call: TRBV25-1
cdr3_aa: CASSESTNRMNTEAFF
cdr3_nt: TGTGCCAGCAGTGAATCAACAAACAGGATGAACACTGAAGCTTTCTTT

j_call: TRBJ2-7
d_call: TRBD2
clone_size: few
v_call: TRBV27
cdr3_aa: CASSLSAPGGAYEQYF
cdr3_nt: TGTGCCAGCAGTTTATCGGCCCCGGGGGGGGCCTACGAGCAGTACTTC

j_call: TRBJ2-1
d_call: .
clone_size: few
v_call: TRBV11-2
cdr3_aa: CASSLEGRSSYNEQFF
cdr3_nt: TGTGCCAGCAGCTTAGAGGGAAGAAGCTCCTACAATGAGCAGTTCTTC

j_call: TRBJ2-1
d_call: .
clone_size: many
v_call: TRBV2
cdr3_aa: CARTDSSYNEQFF
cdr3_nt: TGTGCCAGGACGGATAGCTCCTACAATGAGCAGTTCTTC

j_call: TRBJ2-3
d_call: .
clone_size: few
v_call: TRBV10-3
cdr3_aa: CAISEIDTQYF
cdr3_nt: TGTGCCATCAGTGAGATAGATACGCAGTATTTT

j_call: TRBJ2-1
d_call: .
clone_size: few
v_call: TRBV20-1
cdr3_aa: CSARRGGNEQFF
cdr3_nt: TGCAGTGCTAGACGAGGGGGCAATGAGCAGTTCTTC

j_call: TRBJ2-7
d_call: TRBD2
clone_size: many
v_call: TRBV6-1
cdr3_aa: CASSASGLNYEQYF
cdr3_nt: TGTGCCAGCAGCGCTAGCGGGTTAAACTACGAGCAGTACTTC

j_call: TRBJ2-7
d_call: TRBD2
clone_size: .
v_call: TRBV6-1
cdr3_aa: CASSHSGGAYEQYF
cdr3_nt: TGTGCCAGCAGTCATAGCGGGGGGGCCTACGAGCAGTACTTC

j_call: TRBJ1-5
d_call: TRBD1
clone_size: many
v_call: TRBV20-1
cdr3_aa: CSATGDGTYSNQPQHF
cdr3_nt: TGCAGTGCGACAGGGGACGGCACCTATAGCAATCAGCCCCAGCATTTT

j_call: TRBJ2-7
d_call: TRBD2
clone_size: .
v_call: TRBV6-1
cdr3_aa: CASSQGLAGPVSSYEQYF
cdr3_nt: TGTGCCAGCAGTCAGGGACTAGCGGGCCCCGTTAGCTCCTACGAGCAGTACTTC

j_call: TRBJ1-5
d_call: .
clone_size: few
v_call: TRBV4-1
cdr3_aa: CASSQEWQSNQPQHF
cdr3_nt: TGCGCCAGCAGCCAAGAATGGCAGTCGAATCAGCCCCAGCATTTT

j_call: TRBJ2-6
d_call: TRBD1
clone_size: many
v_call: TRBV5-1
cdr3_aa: CASSLPTGAGANVLTF
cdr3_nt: TGCGCCAGCAGCTTGCCTACAGGGGCTGGGGCCAACGTCCTGACTTTC

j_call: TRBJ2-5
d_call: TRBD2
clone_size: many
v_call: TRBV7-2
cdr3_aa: CASSLTAGASQETQYF
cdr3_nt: TGTGCCAGCAGCTTAACAGCGGGAGCGTCCCAAGAGACCCAGTACTTC

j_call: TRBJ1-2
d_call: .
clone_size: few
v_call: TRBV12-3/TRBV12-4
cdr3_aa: CASSLYRDNGYTF
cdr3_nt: TGTGCCAGCAGTCTCTACCGGGACAACGGCTACACCTTC

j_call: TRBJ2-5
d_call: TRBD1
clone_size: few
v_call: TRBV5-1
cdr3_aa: CASSDSATGGRETQYF
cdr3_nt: TGCGCCAGCAGCGACTCGGCAACAGGGGGCCGGGAGACCCAGTACTTC

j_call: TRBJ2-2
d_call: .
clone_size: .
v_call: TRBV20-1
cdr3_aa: CSATRSASNTGELFF
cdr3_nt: TGCAGTGCTACCAGAAGCGCCTCGAACACCGGGGAGCTGTTTTTT

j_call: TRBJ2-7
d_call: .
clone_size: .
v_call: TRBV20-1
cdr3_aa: CSATAPRDSYEQYF
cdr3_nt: TGCAGTGCGACCGCACCTCGGGATAGCTACGAGCAGTACTTC

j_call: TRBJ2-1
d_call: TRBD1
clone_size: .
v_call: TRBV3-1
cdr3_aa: CACSQLLGTGVYNEQFF
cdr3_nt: TGTGCCTGCAGCCAATTACTCGGGACAGGAGTTTACAATGAGCAGTTCTTC

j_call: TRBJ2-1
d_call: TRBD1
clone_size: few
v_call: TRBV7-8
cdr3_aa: CASSLAGGQGWYEQFF
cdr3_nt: TGTGCCAGCAGCTTAGCGGGGGGACAGGGGTGGTATGAGCAGTTCTTC

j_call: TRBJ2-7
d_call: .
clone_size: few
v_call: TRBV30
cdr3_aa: CAWSRGGYEQYF
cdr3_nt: TGTGCCTGGAGTCGTGGGGGATACGAGCAGTACTTC

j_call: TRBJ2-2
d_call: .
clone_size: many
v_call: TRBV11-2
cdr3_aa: CASSSGVNTGELFF
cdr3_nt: TGTGCCAGCAGCTCCGGAGTGAACACCGGGGAGCTGTTTTTT

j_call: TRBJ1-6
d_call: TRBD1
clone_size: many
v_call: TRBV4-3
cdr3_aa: CASSQEPVGGGNSPLHF
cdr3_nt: TGCGCCAGCAGCCAAGAGCCGGTGGGAGGGGGCAATTCACCCCTCCACTTT

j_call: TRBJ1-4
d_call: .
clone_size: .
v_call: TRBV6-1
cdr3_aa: CASSERGNGLREKLFF
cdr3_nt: TGTGCCAGCAGTGAAAGGGGGAACGGTCTTCGTGAAAAACTGTTTTTT

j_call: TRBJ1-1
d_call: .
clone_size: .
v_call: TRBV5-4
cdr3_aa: CASSGRVNTEAFF
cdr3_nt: TGTGCCAGCAGCGGCAGGGTGAACACTGAAGCTTTCTTT

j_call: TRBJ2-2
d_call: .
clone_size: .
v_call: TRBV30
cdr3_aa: CAWRNRAPAGELFF
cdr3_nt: TGTGCCTGGAGGAACAGGGCTCCCGCCGGGGAGCTGTTTTTT

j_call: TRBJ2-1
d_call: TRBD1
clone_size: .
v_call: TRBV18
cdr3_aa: CASSPTQQGPHEQFF
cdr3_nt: TGTGCCAGCTCACCAACCCAACAGGGGCCCCATGAGCAGTTCTTC

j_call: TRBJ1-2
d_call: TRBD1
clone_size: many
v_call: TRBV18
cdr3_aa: CASSPQGADYGYTF
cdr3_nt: TGTGCCAGCTCACCGCAGGGGGCGGACTATGGCTACACCTTC

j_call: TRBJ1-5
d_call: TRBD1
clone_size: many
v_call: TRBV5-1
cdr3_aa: CASSYQGAVGQPQHF
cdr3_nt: TGCGCCAGCAGCTACCAGGGGGCGGTTGGTCAGCCCCAGCATTTT

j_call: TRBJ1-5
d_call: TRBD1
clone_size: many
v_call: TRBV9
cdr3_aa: CASSSAGGGEPQHF
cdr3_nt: TGTGCCAGCAGTTCTGCAGGGGGCGGGGAGCCCCAGCATTTT

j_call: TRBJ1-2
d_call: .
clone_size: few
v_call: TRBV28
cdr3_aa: CASSVVPNYGYTF
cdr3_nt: TGTGCCAGCAGTGTTGTCCCGAACTATGGCTACACCTTC

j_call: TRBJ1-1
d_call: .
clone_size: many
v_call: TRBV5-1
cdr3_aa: CASSLEWGPNTEAFF
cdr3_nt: TGCGCCAGCAGCTTGGAGTGGGGGCCGAACACTGAAGCTTTCTTT

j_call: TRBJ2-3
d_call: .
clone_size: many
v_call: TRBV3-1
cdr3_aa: CASSQEWRVPLTQTDTQYF
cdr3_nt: TGTGCCAGCAGCCAAGAATGGCGGGTGCCCCTCACGCAGACAGATACGCAGTATTTT

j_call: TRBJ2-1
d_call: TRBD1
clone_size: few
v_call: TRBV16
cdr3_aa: CASSQGTGNNEQFF
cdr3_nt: TGTGCCAGCAGCCAGGGGACAGGGAACAATGAGCAGTTCTTC

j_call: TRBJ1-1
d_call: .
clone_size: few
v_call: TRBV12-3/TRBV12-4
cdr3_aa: CASSLVTNRVRGTEAFF
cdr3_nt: TGTGCCAGCAGTTTAGTAACGAACAGAGTGAGAGGAACTGAAGCTTTCTTT

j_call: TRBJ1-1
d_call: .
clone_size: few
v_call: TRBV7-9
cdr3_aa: CASSLLPGSMNTEAFF
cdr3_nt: TGTGCCAGCAGCCTATTGCCAGGGAGCATGAACACTGAAGCTTTCTTT

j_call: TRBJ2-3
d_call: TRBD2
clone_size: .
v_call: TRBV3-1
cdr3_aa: CASSRTSGGPTDTQYF
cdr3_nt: TGTGCCAGCAGCCGGACTAGCGGGGGGCCCACAGATACGCAGTATTTT

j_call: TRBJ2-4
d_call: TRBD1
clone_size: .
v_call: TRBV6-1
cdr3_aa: CASSRDRAPKNIQYF
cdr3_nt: TGTGCCAGCAGTCGGGACAGGGCTCCCAAAAACATTCAGTACTTC

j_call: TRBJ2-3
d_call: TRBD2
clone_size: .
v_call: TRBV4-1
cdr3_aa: CASSQGESGGALDTQYF
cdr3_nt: TGCGCCAGCAGCCAAGGGGAAAGCGGGGGGGCCTTAGATACGCAGTATTTT

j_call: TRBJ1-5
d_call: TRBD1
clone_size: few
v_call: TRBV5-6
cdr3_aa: CASSFGTAFSNQPQHF
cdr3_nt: TGTGCCAGCAGCTTCGGGACAGCTTTTAGCAATCAGCCCCAGCATTTT

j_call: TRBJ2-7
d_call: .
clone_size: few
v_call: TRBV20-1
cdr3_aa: CSASGRPVYEQYF
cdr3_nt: TGCAGTGCTAGTGGTAGACCTGTCTACGAGCAGTACTTC

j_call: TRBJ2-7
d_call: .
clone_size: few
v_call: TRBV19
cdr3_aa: CASSSPRLGAYRGYEQYF
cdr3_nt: TGTGCCAGTAGTTCCCCCCGACTAGGGGCTTACAGGGGCTACGAGCAGTACTTC

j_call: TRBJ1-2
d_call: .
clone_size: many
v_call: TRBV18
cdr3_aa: CASSKDQRSYGYTF
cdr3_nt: TGTGCCAGCTCAAAAGACCAGCGATCATATGGCTACACCTTC

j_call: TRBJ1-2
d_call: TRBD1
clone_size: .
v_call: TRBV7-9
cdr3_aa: CASSLSRTGGGYTF
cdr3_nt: TGTGCCAGCAGCTTAAGTAGGACAGGGGGCGGCTACACCTTC

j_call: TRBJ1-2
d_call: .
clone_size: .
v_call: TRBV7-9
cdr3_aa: CASRHGEANYGYTF
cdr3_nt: TGTGCCAGCAGACACGGGGAAGCAAACTATGGCTACACCTTC

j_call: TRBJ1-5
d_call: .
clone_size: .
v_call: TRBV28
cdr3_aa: CASVYRDPLNQPQHF
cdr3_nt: TGTGCCAGCGTATACAGGGACCCCCTCAATCAGCCCCAGCATTTT

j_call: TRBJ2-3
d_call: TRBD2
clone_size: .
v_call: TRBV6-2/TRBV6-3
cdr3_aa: CATSGEGLAVSTDTQYF
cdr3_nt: TGTGCCACTTCCGGCGAGGGACTAGCGGTTAGCACAGATACGCAGTATTTT

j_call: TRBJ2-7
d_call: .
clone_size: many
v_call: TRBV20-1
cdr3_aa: CSARVDTTSYEQYF
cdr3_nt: TGCAGTGCTAGAGTTGACACCACCTCCTACGAGCAGTACTTC

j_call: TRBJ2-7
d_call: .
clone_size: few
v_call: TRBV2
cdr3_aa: CASSSRVLHEQYF
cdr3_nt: TGTGCCAGCAGTTCCAGGGTTCTCCACGAGCAGTACTTC

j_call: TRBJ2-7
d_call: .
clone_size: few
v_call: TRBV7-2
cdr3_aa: CASSWGVGEQYF
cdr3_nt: TGTGCCAGCAGCTGGGGGGTTGGCGAGCAGTACTTC

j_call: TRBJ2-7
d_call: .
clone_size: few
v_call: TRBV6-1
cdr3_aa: CASRRDWDGRYEQYF
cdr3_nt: TGTGCCAGCCGTAGGGACTGGGACGGTCGGTACGAGCAGTACTTC

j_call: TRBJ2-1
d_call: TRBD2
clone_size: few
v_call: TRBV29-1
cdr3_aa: CSVTRGSGSNEQFF
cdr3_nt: TGCAGCGTAACCCGGGGTAGCGGGAGCAATGAGCAGTTCTTC

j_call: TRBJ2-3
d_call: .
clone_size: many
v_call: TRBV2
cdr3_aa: CASVGQGNYRRDTDTQYF
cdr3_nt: TGTGCTAGCGTGGGGCAGGGGAATTATCGACGGGACACAGATACGCAGTATTTT

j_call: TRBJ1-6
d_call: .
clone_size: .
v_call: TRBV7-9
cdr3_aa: CASSYQGSQNSPLHF
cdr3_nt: TGTGCCAGCAGCTATCAGGGGAGCCAGAATTCACCCCTCCACTTT

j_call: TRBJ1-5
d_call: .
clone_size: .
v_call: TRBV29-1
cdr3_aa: CSAGGVGNQPQHF
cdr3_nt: TGCAGCGCCGGTGGGGTCGGCAATCAGCCCCAGCATTTT

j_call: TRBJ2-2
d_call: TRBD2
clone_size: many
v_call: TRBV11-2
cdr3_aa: CASSPELAGVGELFF
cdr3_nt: TGTGCCAGCAGCCCGGAACTAGCGGGAGTCGGGGAGCTGTTTTTT

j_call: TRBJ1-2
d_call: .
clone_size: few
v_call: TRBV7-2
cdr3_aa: CASSLAQGSYGYTF
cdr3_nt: TGTGCCAGCAGCTTAGCCCAGGGATCCTATGGCTACACCTTC

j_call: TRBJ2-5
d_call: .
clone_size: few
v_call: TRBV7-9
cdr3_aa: CASSFGGVVETQYF
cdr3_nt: TGTGCCAGCAGCTTTGGAGGCGTAGTCGAGACCCAGTACTTC

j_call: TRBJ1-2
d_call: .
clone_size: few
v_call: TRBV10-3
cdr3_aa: CAISEDRYGYTF
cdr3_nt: TGTGCCATCAGTGAGGACAGATATGGCTACACCTTC